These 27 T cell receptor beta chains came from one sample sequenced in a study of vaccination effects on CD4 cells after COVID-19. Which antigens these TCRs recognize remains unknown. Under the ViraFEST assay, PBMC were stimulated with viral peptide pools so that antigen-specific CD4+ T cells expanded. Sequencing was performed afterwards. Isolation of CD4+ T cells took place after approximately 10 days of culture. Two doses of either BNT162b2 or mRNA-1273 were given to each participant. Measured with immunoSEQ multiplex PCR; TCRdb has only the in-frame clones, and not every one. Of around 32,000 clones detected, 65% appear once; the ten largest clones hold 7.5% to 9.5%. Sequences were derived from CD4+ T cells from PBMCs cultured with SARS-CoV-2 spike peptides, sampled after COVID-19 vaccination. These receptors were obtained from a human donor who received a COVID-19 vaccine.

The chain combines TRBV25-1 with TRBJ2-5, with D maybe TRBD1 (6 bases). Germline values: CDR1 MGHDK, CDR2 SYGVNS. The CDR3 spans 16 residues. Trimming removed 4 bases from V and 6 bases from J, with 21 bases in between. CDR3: CASSAGYTGLLKTQYF. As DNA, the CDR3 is TGTGCCAGCAGTGCTGGTTACACAGGGCTTTTGAAGACCCAGTACTTC.

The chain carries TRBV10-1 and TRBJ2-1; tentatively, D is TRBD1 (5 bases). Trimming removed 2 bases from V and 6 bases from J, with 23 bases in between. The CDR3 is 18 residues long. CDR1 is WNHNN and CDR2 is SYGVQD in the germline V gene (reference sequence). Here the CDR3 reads CASSEPSVAAGLVNEQFF. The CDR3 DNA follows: TGCGCCAGCAGTGAGCCCTCGGTCGCGGCAGGGCTTGTCAATGAGCAGTTCTTC.

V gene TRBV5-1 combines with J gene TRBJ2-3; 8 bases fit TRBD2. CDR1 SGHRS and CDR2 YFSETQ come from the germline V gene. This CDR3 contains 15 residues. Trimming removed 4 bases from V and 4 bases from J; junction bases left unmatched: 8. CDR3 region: CASSEGLVYADTQYF. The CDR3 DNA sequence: TGCGCCAGCAGCGAGGGACTAGTATATGCAGATACGCAGTATTTT.

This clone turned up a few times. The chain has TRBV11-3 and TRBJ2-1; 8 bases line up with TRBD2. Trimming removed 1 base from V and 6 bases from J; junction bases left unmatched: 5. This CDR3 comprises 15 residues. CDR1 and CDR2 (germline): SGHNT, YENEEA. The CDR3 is CASSLGPGGINEQFF. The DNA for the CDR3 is TGTGCCAGCAGCTTAGGGCCGGGAGGGATCAATGAGCAGTTCTTC.

The CDR3 DNA is TGCAGTGCTAGTAACGCAGACAGGGGGCAAGGAAACACCATATATTTT. Translation: CSASNADRGQGNTIYF. The chain combines TRBV20-1 with TRBJ1-3; 10 bases are shared with TRBD1. In germline, CDR1 is DFQATT, CDR2 SNEGSKA (reference sequence). The trim removed 3 bases at V and 4 bases at J, leaving 9 bases unmatched. The CDR3 consists of 16 residues.

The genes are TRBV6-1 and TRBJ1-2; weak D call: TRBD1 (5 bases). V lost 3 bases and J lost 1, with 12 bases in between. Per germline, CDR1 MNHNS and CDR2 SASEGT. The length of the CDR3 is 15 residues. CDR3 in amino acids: CASSDALQGNYGYTF. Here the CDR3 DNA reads TGTGCCAGCAGTGACGCCCTTCAGGGTAACTATGGCTACACCTTC.

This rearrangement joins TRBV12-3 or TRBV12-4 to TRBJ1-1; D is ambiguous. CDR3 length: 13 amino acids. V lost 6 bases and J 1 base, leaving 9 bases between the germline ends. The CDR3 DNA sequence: TGTGCCAGCAGCCCCCTCGAGAACACTGAAGCTTTCTTT. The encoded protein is CASSPLENTEAFF.

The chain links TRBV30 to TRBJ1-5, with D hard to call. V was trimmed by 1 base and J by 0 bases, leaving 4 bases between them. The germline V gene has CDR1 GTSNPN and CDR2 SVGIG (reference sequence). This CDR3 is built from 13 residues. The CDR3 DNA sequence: TGTGCCTGGAGTGAAGATAGCAATCAGCCCCAGCATTTT. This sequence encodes CAWSEDSNQPQHF.

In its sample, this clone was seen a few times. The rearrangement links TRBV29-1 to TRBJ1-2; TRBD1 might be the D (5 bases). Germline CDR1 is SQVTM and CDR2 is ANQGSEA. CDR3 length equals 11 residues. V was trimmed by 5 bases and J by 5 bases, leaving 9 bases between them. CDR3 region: CSVWAGYGYTF. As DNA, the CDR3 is TGCAGCGTTTGGGCAGGGTATGGCTACACCTTC.

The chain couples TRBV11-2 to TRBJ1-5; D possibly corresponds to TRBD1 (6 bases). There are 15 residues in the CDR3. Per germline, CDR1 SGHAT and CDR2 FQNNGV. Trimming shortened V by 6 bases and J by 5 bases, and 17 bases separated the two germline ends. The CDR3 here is CASSPKQGWDQPQHF. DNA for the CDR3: TGTGCCAGCAGTCCAAAACAGGGTTGGGATCAGCCCCAGCATTTT. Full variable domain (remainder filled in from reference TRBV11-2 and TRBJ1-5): EAGVAQSPRYKIIEKRQSVAFWCNPISGHATLYWYQQILGQGPKLLIQFQNNGVVDDSQLPKDRFSAERLKGVDSTLKIQPAKLEDSAVYLCASSPKQGWDQPQHFGDGTRLSIL.

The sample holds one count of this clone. The CDR3 spells CSVAGGRYQTQYF. The CDR3 nucleotides are TGCAGCGTTGCGGGCGGGAGGTATCAGACCCAGTACTTC. The J gene is TRBJ2-5, the V gene TRBV29-1, with TRBD2 matching over 8 bases. Germline V gives CDR1 SQVTM, CDR2 ANQGSEA. CDR3 size: 13 residues. The V gene end was trimmed by 4 bases and the J gene end by 6 bases; junction bases not matched to a gene: 7.

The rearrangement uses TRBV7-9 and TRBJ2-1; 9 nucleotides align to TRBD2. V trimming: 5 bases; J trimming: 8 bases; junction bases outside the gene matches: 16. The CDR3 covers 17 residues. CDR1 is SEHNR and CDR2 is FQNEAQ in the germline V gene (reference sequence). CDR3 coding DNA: TGTGCCAGCAGCCCCTCAACCCGGCTAGCGGGACTCTATGAGCAGTTCTTC. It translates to CASSPSTRLAGLYEQFF.

In nucleotides, the CDR3 is TGTGCCAGCAGGGAGACTAGCGGGAGAAAGTACAATGAGCAGTTCTTC. Protein sequence: CASRETSGRKYNEQFF. The J gene is TRBJ2-1, the V gene TRBV2, with TRBD2 identical over 12 bases. This CDR3 is 16 amino acids long. Germline V gives CDR1 SNHLY, CDR2 FYNNEI. The trim removed 6 bases at V and 4 bases at J, leaving 7 bases unmatched.

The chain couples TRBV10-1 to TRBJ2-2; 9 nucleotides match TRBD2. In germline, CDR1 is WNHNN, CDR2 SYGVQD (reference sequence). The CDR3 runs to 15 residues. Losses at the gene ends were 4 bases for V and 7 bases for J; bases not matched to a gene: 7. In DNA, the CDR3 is TGCGCCAGCAGTGGGGCGGGAGGGCCCCACGGGGAGCTGTTTTTT. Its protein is CASSGAGGPHGELFF.

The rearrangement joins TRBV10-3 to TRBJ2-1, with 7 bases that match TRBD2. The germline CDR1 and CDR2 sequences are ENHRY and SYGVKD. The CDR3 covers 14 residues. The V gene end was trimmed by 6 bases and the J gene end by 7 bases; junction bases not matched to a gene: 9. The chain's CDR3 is CAIRESTGGNEQFF. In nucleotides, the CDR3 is TGTGCCATCAGAGAATCGACGGGGGGTAATGAGCAGTTCTTC.

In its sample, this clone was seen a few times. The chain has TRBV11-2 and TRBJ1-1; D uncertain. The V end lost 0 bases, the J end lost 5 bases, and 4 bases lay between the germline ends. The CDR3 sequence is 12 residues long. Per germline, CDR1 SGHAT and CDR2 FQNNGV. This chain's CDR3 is CASSLEVTEAFF. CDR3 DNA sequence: TGTGCCAGCAGCTTAGAGGTAACTGAAGCTTTCTTT.

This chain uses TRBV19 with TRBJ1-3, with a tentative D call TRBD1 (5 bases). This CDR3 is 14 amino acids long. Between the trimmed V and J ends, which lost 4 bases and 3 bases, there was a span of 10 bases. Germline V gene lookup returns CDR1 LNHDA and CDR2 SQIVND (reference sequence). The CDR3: CASSRTGGGNTIYF. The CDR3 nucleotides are TGTGCCAGTAGTAGAACCGGGGGTGGAAACACCATATATTTT.

CDR3 amino acids: CASRPPGQAYEQYF. DNA for the CDR3: TGTGCCAGTAGGCCCCCGGGACAGGCCTACGAGCAGTACTTC. This chain uses TRBV19 with TRBJ2-7; TRBD1 agrees at 8 bases. V was pared by 6 bases and J by 2 bases, with 6 bases of the junction left unmatched. Germline-derived CDR1 and CDR2 are LNHDA and SQIVND (reference sequence). The CDR3 is 14 amino acids.

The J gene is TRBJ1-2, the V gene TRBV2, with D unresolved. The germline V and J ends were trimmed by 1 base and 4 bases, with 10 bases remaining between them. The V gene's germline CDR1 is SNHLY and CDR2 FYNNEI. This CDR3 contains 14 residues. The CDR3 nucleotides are TGTGCCAGCAGTGAAGATCCAGTCGTCTATGGCTACACCTTC. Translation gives CASSEDPVVYGYTF. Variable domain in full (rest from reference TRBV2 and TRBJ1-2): EPEVTQTPSHQVTQMGQEVILRCVPISNHLYFYWYRQILGQKVEFLVSFYNNEISEKSEIFDDQFSVERPDGSNFTLKIRSTKLEDSAMYFCASSEDPVVYGYTFGSGTRLTVV.

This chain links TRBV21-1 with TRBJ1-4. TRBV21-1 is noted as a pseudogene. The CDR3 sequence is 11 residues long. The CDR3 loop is CASSKDEKLFF. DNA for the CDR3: TGTGCCAGCAGCAAAGATGAAAAACTGTTTTTT.

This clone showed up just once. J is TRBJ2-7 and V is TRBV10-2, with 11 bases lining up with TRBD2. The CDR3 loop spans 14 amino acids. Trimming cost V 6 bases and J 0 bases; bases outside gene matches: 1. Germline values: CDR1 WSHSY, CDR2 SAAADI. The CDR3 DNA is TGCGCCAGCAGGGGACTAGCGGTCTCCTACGAGCAGTACTTC. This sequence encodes CASRGLAVSYEQYF.

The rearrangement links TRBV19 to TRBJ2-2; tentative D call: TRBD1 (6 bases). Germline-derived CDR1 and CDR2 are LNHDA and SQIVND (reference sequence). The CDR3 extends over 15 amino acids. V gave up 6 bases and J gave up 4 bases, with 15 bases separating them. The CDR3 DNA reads TGTGCCAGTAGAGGGGGAGTCACTTCCACCGGGGAGCTGTTTTTT. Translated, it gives CASRGGVTSTGELFF.

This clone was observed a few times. The CDR3 protein is CASSIDRGRAEKLFF. The CDR3 DNA is TGTGCCAGCAGCATCGACAGGGGGCGCGCTGAAAAACTGTTTTTT. The J gene is TRBJ1-4, the V gene TRBV11-2; the match to TRBD1 covers 10 bases. Trimming at V came to 5 bases and at J to 7 bases, leaving 7 bases not matched to a gene. Germline lookup yields CDR1 SGHAT and CDR2 FQNNGV. CDR3 length: 15 residues.

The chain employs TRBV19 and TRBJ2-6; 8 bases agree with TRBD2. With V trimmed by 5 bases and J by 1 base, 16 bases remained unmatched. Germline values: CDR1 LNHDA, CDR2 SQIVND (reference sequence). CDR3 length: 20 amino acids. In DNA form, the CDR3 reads TGTGCCAGTAGTTCAAGAGGAGTGGCAGGGACTAGGTCTGGGGCCAACGTCCTGACTTTC. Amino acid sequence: CASSSRGVAGTRSGANVLTF.

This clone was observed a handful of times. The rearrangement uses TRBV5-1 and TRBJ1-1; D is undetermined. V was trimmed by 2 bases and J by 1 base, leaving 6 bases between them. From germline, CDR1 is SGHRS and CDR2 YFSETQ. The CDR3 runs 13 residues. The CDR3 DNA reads TGCGCCAGCAGCTTTGCAGGGAACACTGAAGCTTTCTTT. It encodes CASSFAGNTEAFF.

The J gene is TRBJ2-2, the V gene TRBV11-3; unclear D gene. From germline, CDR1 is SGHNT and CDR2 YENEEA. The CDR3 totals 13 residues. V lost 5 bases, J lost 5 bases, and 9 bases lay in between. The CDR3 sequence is CASSPTETGELFF. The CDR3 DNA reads TGTGCCAGCAGCCCCACAGAAACCGGGGAGCTGTTTTTT. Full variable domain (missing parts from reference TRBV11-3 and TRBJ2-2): EAGVVQSPRYKIIEKKQPVAFWCNPISGHNTLYWYLQNLGQGPELLIRYENEEAVDDSQLPKDRFSAERLKGVDSTLKIQPAELGDSAVYLCASSPTETGELFFGEGSRLTVL.

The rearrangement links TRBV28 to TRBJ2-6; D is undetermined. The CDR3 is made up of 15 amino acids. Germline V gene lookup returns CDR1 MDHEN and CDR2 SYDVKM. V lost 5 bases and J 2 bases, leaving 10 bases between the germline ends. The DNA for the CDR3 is TGTGCCAGCAGTCCCTTCTGGGCTGGGGCCAACGTCCTGACTTTC. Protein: CASSPFWAGANVLTF.